These 11 T cell receptor beta chains came from one sample sequenced in a study of persistence of HIV-infected CD4 T cells (dated by TCRdb to 2018 to 2021). The label giving this sample's treatment or condition can be read as: suppressive antiretroviral therapy. A pool of overlapping HIV-1 Gag 15-mer peptides was used at approximately 0.96 ug per peptide per mL for cell stimulation. Nonresponding CD40L-negative CD69-negative CD45RO-high memory CD4+ T cells were sorted as memory populations depleted of antigen-responding cells. For these receptors, no antigen is known. TCRbeta repertoires were sequenced from genomic DNA with the immunoSEQ hsTCRB assay version 4 in survey mode. TCRdb obtained this table from immuneACCESS and retained in-frame rearrangements with V and J assigned. These tables miss some clones; where compared with another copy, unresolved V genes account for less than half of the shortfall, and the remainder is unexplained. Here the sample has tens of thousands of clones; roughly four fifths occur a single time. The top ten constitute over 15% of the sample.

Source: CD4+ T cells sorted from PBMCs after roughly 18-hour stimulation, taken from a patient who received antiretroviral therapy. The cell subset or site label corresponds to: CD40L-CD69- CD45RO-high memory CD4 T cells not responding to Gag peptides. The receptors stem from an adult woman with HIV who was CMV-seropositive.

The V call is TRBV5-6, the J call TRBJ1-4; 9 bases map to TRBD1. Germline V gene sequence: CDR1 SGHDT, CDR2 YYEEEE. The CDR3 runs 15 residues. The V gene end was trimmed by 4 bases and the J gene end by 7 bases; junction bases not matched to a gene: 8. The CDR3 DNA sequence: TGTGCCAGCAGCCTGGTAGGACAGGGGAGTGAAAAACTGTTTTTT. Amino acids: CASSLVGQGSEKLFF.

The chain recombines TRBV28 with TRBJ1-1, with 8 bases matching TRBD1. With 2 bases clipped from V and 8 bases from J, the junction kept 7 bases outside the gene matches. The CDR3 contains 14 residues. Per the germline V gene, CDR1 is MDHEN and CDR2 is SYDVKM. The CDR3 bases are TGTGCCAGCAGTTTACCACAGGGGGGCAGAGAAGCTTTCTTT. This encodes CASSLPQGGREAFF.

This clone has only a few counts. The chain carries TRBV6-1 and TRBJ1-1; D is unclear. Trimming stripped 3 bases from V and 4 bases from J, with 12 bases between. The CDR3 spans 14 residues. Germline V gene lookup returns CDR1 MNHNS and CDR2 SASEGT. DNA of the CDR3: TGTGCCAGCAGTGATAGATGGAAGGCCACTGAAGCTTTCTTT. Translation: CASSDRWKATEAFF.

This clone showed up just once. The chain joins TRBV16 to TRBJ1-1, with 7 bases matching TRBD1. Trimming cost V 4 bases and J 3 bases; bases outside gene matches: 8. The CDR3 totals 15 residues. Germline lookup yields CDR1 KGHSY and CDR2 FQNENV. Here the CDR3 reads CASSRTGVGYTEAFF. CDR3 in DNA: TGTGCCAGCAGCCGAACAGGGGTAGGGTACACTGAAGCTTTCTTT. The complete variable domain, with remaining parts taken from reference TRBV16 and TRBJ1-1, reads GEEVAQTPKHLVRGEGQKAKLYCAPIKGHSYVFWYQQVLKNEFKFLISFQNENVFDETGMPKERFSAKCLPNSPCSLEIQATKLEDSAVYFCASSRTGVGYTEAFFGQGTRLTVV.

The rearrangement links TRBV30 to TRBJ1-5, with D perhaps TRBD1 (5 bases). Germline assignment: CDR1 GTSNPN and CDR2 SVGIG (reference sequence). The V gene lost 0 bases and the J gene lost 6 bases, with 9 bases spanning the gap. The length of the CDR3 is 13 residues. The CDR3 bases are TGTGCCTGGAGTGTACTGGGGGGTCAGCCCCAGCATTTT. It specifies CAWSVLGGQPQHF. The full variable domain, its missing parts supplied by reference TRBV30 and TRBJ1-5, is SQTIHQWPATLVQPVGSPLSLECTVEGTSNPNLYWYRQAAGRGLQLLFYSVGIGQISSEVPQNLSASRPQDRQFILSSKKLLLSDSGFYLCAWSVLGGQPQHFGDGTRLSIL.

The chain is built from TRBV4-3 and TRBJ2-3, with D perhaps matching TRBD1 (5 bases). CDR1 is LGHNA, CDR2 YSLEER, per germline. CDR3 length equals 15 residues. The V and J ends lost 1 base and 1 base respectively, with 9 bases between them. In nucleotides, the CDR3 is TGCGCCAGCAGCCAAGCGAGCAGGGGCACAGATACGCAGTATTTT. Protein sequence: CASSQASRGTDTQYF.

The rearrangement joins TRBV7-8 to TRBJ1-2, with D perhaps matching TRBD1 (6 bases). Germline V lookup: CDR1 SGHVS, CDR2 FQNEAQ. This CDR3 spans 14 amino acids. V dropped 1 base and J dropped 8 bases, with 14 bases sitting between them. The CDR3 here is CASSLGGRGAGYTF. The CDR3 bases are TGTGCCAGCAGCTTAGGGGGGCGGGGGGCGGGCTACACCTTC.

V gene TRBV4-1 combines with J gene TRBJ2-1; 11 positions match TRBD2. Trimming took 1 base from V and 4 from J; bases not matched to a gene: 9. The CDR3 totals 18 residues. Germline V gene lookup returns CDR1 MGHRA and CDR2 YSYEKL. Here the CDR3 reads CASSQVALTSGIYNEQFF. For the CDR3, the DNA is TGCGCCAGCAGCCAAGTGGCCCTGACTAGCGGGATATACAATGAGCAGTTCTTC.

This clone was detected only once. The gene calls are TRBV2 and TRBJ1-6, with D maybe TRBD1 (6 bases). The CDR3 is made up of 14 amino acids. Germline CDR1 and CDR2: SNHLY and FYNNEI. The V gene lost 6 bases and the J gene lost 7 bases, with 13 bases spanning the gap. The CDR3 region has the DNA TGTGCCAGCAGAGTCGACAGGACCAATTCACCCCTCCACTTT. Translated, it gives CASRVDRTNSPLHF. Full variable domain (outside the CDR3, taken from reference TRBV2 and TRBJ1-6): EPEVTQTPSHQVTQMGQEVILRCVPISNHLYFYWYRQILGQKVEFLVSFYNNEISEKSEIFDDQFSVERPDGSNFTLKIRSTKLEDSAMYFCASRVDRTNSPLHFGNGTRLTVT.

The genes are TRBV5-1 and TRBJ2-2, with unresolved D. The CDR3 has 13 amino acids. The germline gives CDR1 SGHRS, CDR2 YFSETQ. The V and J ends lost 1 base and 4 bases respectively, with 5 bases between them. In DNA form, the CDR3 reads TGCGCCAGCAGCTTGAGTTCCACCGGGGAGCTGTTTTTT. This translates into CASSLSSTGELFF.

This clone was observed a handful of times. J is TRBJ1-3 and V is TRBV9; no definite D call. The V end lost 2 bases, the J end lost 0 bases, and 6 bases lay between the germline ends. CDR3 length: 14 residues. Germline assignment: CDR1 SGDLS and CDR2 YYNGEE. CDR3 amino acids: CASSVQYSGNTIYF. The CDR3 nucleotides are TGTGCCAGCAGCGTTCAATACTCTGGAAACACCATATATTTT.